The next 8 T cell receptor beta chains were all read from a single sample in a study of blood T cell repertoires in COVID-19. Clones were read by immunoSEQ multiplex PCR, and TCRdb kept only the in-frame ones, dropping some. The data show about 240,000 clones, with about 79% seen just once and approximately 9.4% held by the top ten. Specimen: peripheral blood. These receptors were collected from a woman older than 75 with acute or convalescent COVID-19.

The chain employs TRBV6-5 and TRBJ2-7; TRBD1 agrees at 7 bases. CDR3 size: 15 residues. CDR1 and CDR2 (germline): MNHEY, SVGAGI. V gave up 5 bases and J gave up 2 bases; unmatched junction bases: 9. The CDR3 spells CASSRRGRMPYEQYF. CDR3 nucleotides: TGTGCCAGCAGTCGAAGGGGGCGAATGCCCTACGAGCAGTACTTC.

V and J are TRBV30 and TRBJ2-5, with TRBD2 as a possible D gene (7 bases). This CDR3 has 16 residues. Germline V gives CDR1 GTSNPN, CDR2 SVGIG (reference sequence). V was trimmed by 2 bases and J by 5 bases, leaving 21 bases between them. The CDR3 DNA sequence: TGTGCCTGGAGTCCCCCCCGGGGGGCGCGGTCCGAGACCCAGTACTTC. It is translated as CAWSPPRGARSETQYF.

This clone was observed once. The CDR3 spells CASSAGYNYGYTF. The DNA of the CDR3 is TGTGCCAGCAGTGCCGGGTATAACTATGGCTACACCTTC. V gene TRBV2 combines with J gene TRBJ1-2; D is ambiguous. This CDR3 region has 13 residues. The V end lost 4 bases, the J end lost 1 base, and 7 bases lay between the germline ends. Per germline, CDR1 SNHLY and CDR2 FYNNEI.

V usage is TRBV28 and J usage is TRBJ1-4, with 7 nucleotides matching TRBD1. The ends lost 6 bases at V and 0 bases at J; junction bases unmatched: 10. This CDR3 is built from 17 residues. Germline lookup yields CDR1 MDHEN and CDR2 SYDVKM. The CDR3 is CASSLRTGAATNEKLFF. The CDR3 DNA is TGTGCCAGCAGCCTGAGGACAGGAGCCGCAACTAATGAAAAACTGTTTTTT. The variable domain in full, completed from reference TRBV28 and TRBJ1-4, reads DVKVTQSSRYLVKRTGEKVFLECVQDMDHENMFWYRQDPGLGLRLIYFSYDVKMKEKGDIPEGYSVSREKKERFSLILESASTNQTSMYLCASSLRTGAATNEKLFFGSGTQLSVL.

The chain joins TRBV11-2 to TRBJ1-6; perhaps TRBD1 as D (5 bases). Germline lookup yields CDR1 SGHAT and CDR2 FQNNGV. The V end lost 3 bases, the J end lost 6 bases, and 15 bases lay between the germline ends. The CDR3 extends over 16 amino acids. The CDR3 bases are TGTGCCAGCAGCTTGTCGGGCGGGACCTTTAATTCACCCCTCCACTTT. The encoded protein is CASSLSGGTFNSPLHF.

The V gene is TRBV13, the J gene TRBJ2-6; a weak D match, TRBD1 (6 bases). In germline, CDR1 is PRHDT, CDR2 FYEKMQ (reference sequence). Trimming left V 1 base short and J 1 base short, with 14 bases between. This CDR3 contains 18 residues. The CDR3 reads CASSLVPTGYSGANVLTF. The CDR3 DNA sequence: TGTGCCAGCAGCTTAGTCCCGACAGGTTATTCTGGGGCCAACGTCCTGACTTTC.

This chain connects TRBV19 to TRBJ2-6; 11 positions match TRBD1. The CDR3 runs to 18 residues. The germline gives CDR1 LNHDA, CDR2 SQIVND (reference sequence). J gave up 1 base and V 9 bases, and 11 bases lay outside the gene matches. CDR3 amino acids: CASGTNRDRGSGANVLTF. The CDR3 DNA is TGTGCCAGCGGGACCAACCGGGACAGGGGGTCTGGGGCCAACGTCCTGACTTTC.

The V and J genes are TRBV28 and TRBJ1-3; D remains unclear. The length of the CDR3 is 15 residues. Trimming cost V 4 bases and J 2 bases, with 12 bases left between them. Germline V lookup: CDR1 MDHEN, CDR2 SYDVKM. The CDR3 region has the DNA TGTGCCAGCAGTTCACCCCGCAGGACTGGAAACACCATATATTTT. Amino acids: CASSSPRRTGNTIYF.